This TCR beta chain was documented in a study of long-term antiretroviral therapy in people with HIV. Study results and caveats: Diversity rose after ART but stayed below transplant donor controls. In HIV, the repertoires covered a tighter span of CDR3 lengths than in controls.

As to this clone: Its target is not known.

Runs used v3.0 of the immunoSEQ assay and were done at survey level. Assay used: immunoSEQ multiplex PCR; TCRdb lists only in-frame clones, some missing. The repertoire includes 15,000 to 20,000 clones, roughly four fifths of them detected once, and approximately 9% sits in the top ten. The material was unsorted PBMCs, obtained 0.3 years before starting antiretroviral therapy. The sequence was obtained from a man aged 45 to 65 with HIV.

CDR3 DNA sequence: TGTGCCAGCAGCCCAGGGGCGAGGGCCTACGAGCAGTACTTC. This gives the protein CASSPGARAYEQYF. The chain combines TRBV7-9 with TRBJ2-7; D might be TRBD1 (6 bases). V was shortened by 5 bases and J by 2 bases, with 13 bases between the two germline ends. Germline CDR1 is SEHNR and CDR2 is FQNEAQ (reference sequence). The CDR3 length is 14 residues.